This is a list of T cell receptor beta chains from one sample in a study of T cell changes during pregnancy in multiple sclerosis. Repertoires were generated with immunoSEQ multiplex PCR, while TCRdb's copy carries only in-frame clones and drops some. The sample consists of tens of thousands of clones, approximately 92% of them appearing once. Source: CD4+ T cells from peripheral blood mononuclear cells, taken in the first trimester of pregnancy. Source of these receptors: a female donor with multiple sclerosis, enrolled in a pregnancy study. CDR3s leave out the opening cysteine and the closing phenylalanine or tryptophan. The order of the fields is V gene, CDR3 protein.

>TRBV28
ASSFGGIDTGELF
>TRBV19
ASSSLTGPGTEAF
>TRBV10-1
ASSERGYEQY
>TRBV15
ATSSDNWGQGAGYGTEAF
>TRBV15
ATSRDRVRPQH
>TRBV19
ASSTVAGNTIY
>TRBV5-1
ASSFRRQAASYNEQF
>TRBV28
ASRTTGVYGYT
>TRBV28
ASSFGGTNEKLF
>TRBV27
ASSLSGVSEKLF
>TRBV2
ASRRQLDEKLF
>TRBV5-4
ASSLQGRSYEQY
>TRBV19
ASSRQISNQPQH
>TRBV11-3
ASSSRTSSGGSYNEQF
>TRBV7-2
ASSFDRGRTYEQY
>TRBV5-1
ASSPTGFSGANVLT
>TRBV5-8
ASRPGLPFRDEQF
>TRBV2
ASSRQGNQPQH
>TRBV19
ASMGSPLVGVKNTEAF
>TRBV5-1
ASRLADNPYNEQF
>TRBV7-3
ASSRSGRTEETQY
>TRBV5-1
ASSSSTGGYEEQY
>TRBV27
ASSLTGEETQY
>TRBV29-1
SAHLEGQGALNTQY
>TRBV19
ASSYQSDRAGNTIY
>TRBV7-6
ASNFDPTGTPNTGELF
>TRBV7-9
ASSLGRERGNEKLF
>TRBV28
ATGQGPTNEKLF
>TRBV9
ASSGPGQYTEQF
>TRBV6-4
ASSPIPLSGRQDNEQF
>TRBV27
ASSRAGGTYTQY
>TRBV27
ASSTRGTNTEAF
>TRBV28
ASSFEGAGEKLF
>TRBV7-3
ASSTPSGRGSNEQF
>TRBV5-4
ASSFLYTEAF
>TRBV19
ASSTLGTGRRNQPQH
>TRBV5-1
ASSYRELTGTQY
>TRBV19
ASSRLASEQF
>TRBV11-3
ASSHGTGQYNEQF
>TRBV19
ASSTTGGASYGYT
>TRBV9
ASTVGGSNTGELF
>TRBV6-1
ASSTTNQPQH
>TRBV30
AWMRGGDNEQF
>TRBV27
ASSLLAGRANYGYT